The 9 T cell receptor beta chains in this list originate from one sample, sequenced in a study of cytomegalovirus exposure and HLA in healthy donors. PCR amplification relied on 60 Vbeta primers (plus 13 Jbeta primers). The assay was immunoSEQ multiplex PCR, and TCRdb's table has in-frame clones only and misses some. The sample contains roughly 110,000 clones, 77% of which appear only once. The sequencing sample was made of PBMCs. The receptors were gathered from a male donor in good health and CMV-seronegative.

This chain joins TRBV28 and TRBJ2-5; TRBD2 agrees at 7 bases. Germline CDR1 MDHEN, CDR2 SYDVKM. CDR3 length: 17 residues. Unmatched junction bases numbered 14, after V lost 5 bases and J lost 2 bases. Here the CDR3 reads CASSRSGRGRTQETQYF. In DNA, the CDR3 is TGTGCCAGCAGTCGATCAGGGAGGGGTCGCACGCAAGAGACCCAGTACTTC.

This chain joins TRBV5-1 and TRBJ2-3; D possibly matches TRBD1 or TRBD2 (6 bases each). The CDR3 runs 15 residues. Per the germline V gene, CDR1 is SGHRS and CDR2 is YFSETQ. V lost 4 bases to trimming and J lost 2 bases, with 14 bases between them. CDR3 amino acids: CASSLGGQTTDTQYF. The CDR3 DNA follows: TGCGCCAGCAGCCTGGGGGGACAAACCACAGATACGCAGTATTTT. The full variable domain, with the rest looked up from reference TRBV5-1 and TRBJ2-3, is KAGVTQTPRYLIKTRGQQVTLSCSPISGHRSVSWYQQTPGQGLQFLFEYFSETQRNKGNFPGRFSGRQFSNSRSEMNVSTLELGDSALYLCASSLGGQTTDTQYFGPGTRLTVL.

The V gene is TRBV7-2, the J gene TRBJ2-7; 8 bases agree with TRBD2. Germline loops: CDR1 SGHTA, CDR2 FQGNSA. The V gene end was trimmed by 5 bases and the J gene end by 1 base; junction bases not matched to a gene: 10. This CDR3 region has 16 residues. CDR3 in amino acids: CASSRHRGGGSYEQYF. In DNA form, the CDR3 reads TGTGCCAGCAGCCGTCATAGGGGCGGGGGGTCCTACGAGCAGTACTTC.

About this clone itself: Other DNA sequences in the same sample also yield this CDR3. The CDR3 DNA reads as TGCGCCAGCAGCCAAGATCTAGCTTACGAGCAGTACTTC. It codes for CASSQDLAYEQYF. This rearrangement joins TRBV4-1 to TRBJ2-7; D possibly corresponds to TRBD2 (5 bases). The V and J ends lost 0 bases and 4 bases respectively, with 7 bases between them. The CDR3 is made up of 13 amino acids. The V gene's germline CDR1 is MGHRA and CDR2 YSYEKL.

The chain carries TRBV5-6 and TRBJ2-7; TRBD2 might be the D (6 bases). The V end lost 4 bases, the J end lost 3 bases, and 14 bases lay between the germline ends. The germline V gene encodes CDR1 SGHDT and CDR2 YYEEEE. The CDR3 sequence is 14 residues long. The chain's CDR3 is CASSPFSGHYEQYF. The CDR3 coding sequence is TGTGCCAGCAGCCCTTTTAGCGGCCACTACGAGCAGTACTTC.

The gene calls are TRBV19 and TRBJ1-2; perhaps TRBD1 as D (5 bases). V lost 0 bases to trimming and J lost 3 bases, with 11 bases between them. There are 15 residues in the CDR3. In germline, CDR1 is LNHDA, CDR2 SQIVND (reference sequence). The CDR3 spells CASSIDDSNYYGYTF. CDR3 in DNA: TGTGCCAGTAGTATAGACGACAGTAATTACTATGGCTACACCTTC.

The V gene is TRBV9, the J gene TRBJ2-7; 8 nucleotides agree with TRBD2. The J segment lost 0 bases and the V segment lost 2 bases, leaving 7 bases of the junction unmatched. Germline V gene data show CDR1 as SGDLS and CDR2 as YYNGEE. The CDR3 runs to 16 residues. The CDR3 nucleotides are TGTGCCAGCAGCGTCGGACTAGCCCAGAGCTCCTACGAGCAGTACTTC. Protein sequence: CASSVGLAQSSYEQYF.

The V and J genes are TRBV30 and TRBJ2-1, with TRBD2 matching 11 bases. Trimming took 2 bases from V and 14 from J; bases not matched to a gene: 14. The CDR3 totals 15 residues. Looked up from germline, CDR1 is GTSNPN and CDR2 is SVGIG (reference sequence). In DNA form, the CDR3 reads TGTGCCTGGAGTCCCCGGGGACTAGCGGCCCCGCGGGAGTTCTTC. It translates to CAWSPRGLAAPREFF.

Only one count was recorded for this clone. The chain uses TRBV4-1 and TRBJ1-2, with 11 positions matching TRBD1. V lost 6 bases, J lost 6 bases, and 9 bases stayed unmatched. The CDR3 loop spans 15 amino acids. CDR1 and CDR2 from the germline V gene are MGHRA and YSYEKL. CDR3: CASRRPGQGDHGYTF. The CDR3 nucleotides read TGCGCCAGCAGACGGCCGGGACAGGGGGACCATGGCTACACCTTC.